This T cell receptor (beta chain) came from a study of identical twins (dated by TCRdb to the mid-2010s). Broadly, across the study: TCR alpha and beta repertoires from monozygotic twins, unrelated adults of various ages and cord blood were deep-sequenced to test whether fetal clonotypes persist. To rule out contamination, the twin experiments were replicated at different times with different library preparation protocols.

All donors were healthy Caucasians. Libraries were made using 5' RACE. The sample was run on an Illumina HiSeq 2000. A universal primer binding site was added through template switching, and the final cDNA carried a unique molecular identifier so that TCR cDNA molecules could be counted accurately. First-strand cDNA for TCR alpha and beta chains was synthesized from specific primers in the conserved constant-segment region. To control for contamination, every cDNA library carried two barcodes: a SMART-Mk sample barcode plus Illumina barcodes. TruSeq adapter sequences and Illumina sample barcodes were added in two successive PCR steps. TCR alpha and beta cDNA libraries were sequenced on the Illumina HiSeq platform with custom primers. On the authors' methods: Raw reads were processed with MiGEC to extract unique molecular identifiers, and MiXCR was used to determine CDR3 positions. Recombination models were inferred per individual with the repgenHMM and IGoR tools using an EM algorithm. Shared clonotype analysis was performed with the tcR package in R, normalizing sharing by the product of cloneset sizes. Out-of-frame nonproductive sequences were analyzed to study raw recombination free of thymic and clonal selection effects. TCRdb applied fastp at Q25 and MiXCR to the public reads, then kept only in-frame beta chains. Merged by CDR3 protein, the rows form single entries marked with the most common genes and DNA. The V and J calls shown here were made by TCRdb, not taken from the authors' results. The sample table contains 1.5 million to 2 million distinct CDR3 sequences; only one count was recorded for around 33% of them. The ten most abundant clones make up 0.25% to 0.3% of the sample.

Paper-wide results and their limitations: Recombination models systematically underestimated out-of-frame TCR alpha sharing in monozygotic twins but agreed with sharing between unrelated individuals. Compared with coincidental sharing between unrelated individuals, out-of-frame TCR alpha sequences shared between twins showed an excess of sequences with low generation probability. Fewer insertions were carried by abundant cord blood beta clonotypes, a similar but weaker trend appeared in young adult naive repertoires, and no such trend appeared in memory repertoires. Because the same donors could not be followed over many years, the conclusions depended on cross-sectional statistical analysis. A weaker excess of twin sharing was found in beta out-of-frame sequences because the signal-to-noise ratio was lowered by fewer shared sequences. Zero-insertion analyses could be partly confounded by invariant T cells such as MAIT and iNKT, although diverse VJ usage argued against such confounding for most clonotypes.

From the cysteine through the phenylalanine, the CDR3 covers 11 amino acids. The only DNA kept is the CDR3, 33 bases in frame from the first base. V is cut by 0 bases and J by 6 bases, and the space between the germline ends is 5 bases. According to the germline V gene (reference sequence), CDR1 reads DFQATT and CDR2 reads SNEGSKA. This clonotype occurred a few times. Its antigen target is currently unknown. No base quality values were provided; no much bigger clone lies one nucleotide off. This chain joins TRBV20-1 to TRBJ1-1; the D gene assignment is ambiguous. The TCR originated in a newborn girl in good health. Input material: cord blood. The CDR3 in this case is CSARDHPEAFF. In nucleotides, the sequence is TGCAGTGCTAGAGATCACCCTGAAGCTTTCTTT.